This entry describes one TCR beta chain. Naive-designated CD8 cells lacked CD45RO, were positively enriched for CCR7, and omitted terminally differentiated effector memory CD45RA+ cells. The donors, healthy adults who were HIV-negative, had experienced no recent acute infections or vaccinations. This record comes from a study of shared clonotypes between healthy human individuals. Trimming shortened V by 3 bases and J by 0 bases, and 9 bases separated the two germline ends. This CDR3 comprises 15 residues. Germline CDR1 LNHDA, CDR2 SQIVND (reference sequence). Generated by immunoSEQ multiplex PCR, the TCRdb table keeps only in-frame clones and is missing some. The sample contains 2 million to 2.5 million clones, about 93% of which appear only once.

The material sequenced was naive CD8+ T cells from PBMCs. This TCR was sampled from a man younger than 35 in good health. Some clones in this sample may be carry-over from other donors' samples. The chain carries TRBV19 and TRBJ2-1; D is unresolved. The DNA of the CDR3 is TGTGCCAGTAGTATGGGCAGCCCCTCCTACAATGAGCAGTTCTTC. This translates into CASSMGSPSYNEQFF.